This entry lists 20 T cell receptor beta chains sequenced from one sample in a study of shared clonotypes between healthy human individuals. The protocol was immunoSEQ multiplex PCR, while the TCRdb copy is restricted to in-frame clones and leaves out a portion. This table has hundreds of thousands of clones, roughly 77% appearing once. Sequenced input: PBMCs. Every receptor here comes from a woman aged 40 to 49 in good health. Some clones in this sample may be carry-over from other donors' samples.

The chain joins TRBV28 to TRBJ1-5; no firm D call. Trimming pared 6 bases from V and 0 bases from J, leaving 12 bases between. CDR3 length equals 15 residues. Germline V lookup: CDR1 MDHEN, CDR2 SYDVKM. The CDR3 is CASSYTVGSNQPQHF. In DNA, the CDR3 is TGTGCCAGCAGCTACACTGTCGGTAGCAATCAGCCCCAGCATTTT. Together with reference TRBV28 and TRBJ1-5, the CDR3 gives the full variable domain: DVKVTQSSRYLVKRTGEKVFLECVQDMDHENMFWYRQDPGLGLRLIYFSYDVKMKEKGDIPEGYSVSREKKERFSLILESASTNQTSMYLCASSYTVGSNQPQHFGDGTRLSIL.

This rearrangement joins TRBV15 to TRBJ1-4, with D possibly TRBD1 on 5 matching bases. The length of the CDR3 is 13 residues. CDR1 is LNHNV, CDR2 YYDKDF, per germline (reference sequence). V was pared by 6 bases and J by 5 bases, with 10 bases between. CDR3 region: CATSWGGNEKLFF. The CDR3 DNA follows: TGTGCCACCAGTTGGGGGGGGAATGAAAAACTGTTTTTT.

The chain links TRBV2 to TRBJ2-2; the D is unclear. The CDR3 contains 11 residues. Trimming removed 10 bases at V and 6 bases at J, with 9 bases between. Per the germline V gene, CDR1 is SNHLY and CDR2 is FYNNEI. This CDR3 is CATEDAGELFF. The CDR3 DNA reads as TGTGCCACCGAGGACGCCGGGGAGCTGTTTTTT.

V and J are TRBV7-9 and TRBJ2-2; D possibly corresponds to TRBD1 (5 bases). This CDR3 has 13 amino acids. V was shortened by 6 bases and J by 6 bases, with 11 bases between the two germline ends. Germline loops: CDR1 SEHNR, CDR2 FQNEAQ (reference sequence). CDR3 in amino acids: CASRRQGSGELFF. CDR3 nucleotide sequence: TGTGCCAGCAGACGCCAGGGTTCCGGGGAGCTGTTTTTT.

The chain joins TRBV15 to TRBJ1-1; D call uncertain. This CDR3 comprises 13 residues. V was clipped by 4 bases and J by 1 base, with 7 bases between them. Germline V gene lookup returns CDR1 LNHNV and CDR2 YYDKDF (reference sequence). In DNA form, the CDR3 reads TGTGCCACCAGCACGCAAGCGAACACTGAAGCTTTCTTT. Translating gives CATSTQANTEAFF.

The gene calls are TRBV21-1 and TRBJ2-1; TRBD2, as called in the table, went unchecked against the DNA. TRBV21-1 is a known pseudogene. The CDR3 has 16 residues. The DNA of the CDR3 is TGTGCCAGCAGCGATATAGCGGGGTGCTTTTACAATGAGCAGTTCTTC. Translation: CASSDIAGCFYNEQFF.

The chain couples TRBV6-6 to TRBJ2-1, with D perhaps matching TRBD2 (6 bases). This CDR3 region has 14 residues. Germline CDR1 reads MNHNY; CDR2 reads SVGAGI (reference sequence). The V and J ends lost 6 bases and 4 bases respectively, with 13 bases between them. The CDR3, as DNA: TGTGCCAGCAGCGAACTAGCAGAGTACAATGAGCAGTTCTTC. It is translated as CASSELAEYNEQFF.

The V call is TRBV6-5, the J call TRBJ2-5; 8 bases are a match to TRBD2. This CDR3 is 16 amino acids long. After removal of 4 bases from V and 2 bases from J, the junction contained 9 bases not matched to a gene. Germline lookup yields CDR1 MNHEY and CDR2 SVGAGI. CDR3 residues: CASSLTTSGGQETQYF. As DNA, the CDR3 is TGTGCCAGCAGTTTAACCACTAGCGGCGGTCAAGAGACCCAGTACTTC.

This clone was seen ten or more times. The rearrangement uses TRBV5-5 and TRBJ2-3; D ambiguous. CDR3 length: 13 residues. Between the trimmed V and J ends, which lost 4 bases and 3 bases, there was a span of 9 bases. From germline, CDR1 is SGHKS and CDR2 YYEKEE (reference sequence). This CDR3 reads CASSPQGTDTQYF. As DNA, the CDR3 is TGTGCCAGCAGCCCGCAAGGGACAGATACGCAGTATTTT.

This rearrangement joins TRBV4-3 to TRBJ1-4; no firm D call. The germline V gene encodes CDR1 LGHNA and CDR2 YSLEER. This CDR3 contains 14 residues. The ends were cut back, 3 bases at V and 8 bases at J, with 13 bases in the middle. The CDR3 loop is CASSQGQRKEKLFF. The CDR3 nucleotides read TGCGCCAGCAGCCAGGGCCAGAGGAAAGAAAAACTGTTTTTT.

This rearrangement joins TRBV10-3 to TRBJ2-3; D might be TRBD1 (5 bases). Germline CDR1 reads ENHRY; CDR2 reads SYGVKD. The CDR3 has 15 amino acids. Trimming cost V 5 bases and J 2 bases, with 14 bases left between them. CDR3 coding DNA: TGTGCCATCAGTCAGGGCCTCCCCATCACAGATACGCAGTATTTT. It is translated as CAISQGLPITDTQYF.

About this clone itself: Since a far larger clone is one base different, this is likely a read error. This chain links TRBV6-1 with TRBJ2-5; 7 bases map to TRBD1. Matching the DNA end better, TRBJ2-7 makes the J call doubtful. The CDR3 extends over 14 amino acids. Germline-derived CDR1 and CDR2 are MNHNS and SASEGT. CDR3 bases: TGTGCCAGCAGTGACAGGGGGTCCCCCTCCGAGCAGTACTTC. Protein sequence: CASSDRGSPSEQYF.

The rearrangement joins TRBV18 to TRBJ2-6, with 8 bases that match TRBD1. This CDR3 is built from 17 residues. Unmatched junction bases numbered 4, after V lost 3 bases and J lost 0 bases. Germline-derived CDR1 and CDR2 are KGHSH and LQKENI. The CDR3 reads CASSPGTGGSGANVLTF. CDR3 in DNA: TGTGCCAGCTCACCCGGGACAGGAGGCTCTGGGGCCAACGTCCTGACTTTC. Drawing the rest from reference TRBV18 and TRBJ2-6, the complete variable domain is NAGVMQNPRHLVRRRGQEARLRCSPMKGHSHVYWYRQLPEEGLKFMVYLQKENIIDESGMPKERFSAEFPKEGPSILRIQQVVRGDSAAYFCASSPGTGGSGANVLTFGAGSRLTVL.

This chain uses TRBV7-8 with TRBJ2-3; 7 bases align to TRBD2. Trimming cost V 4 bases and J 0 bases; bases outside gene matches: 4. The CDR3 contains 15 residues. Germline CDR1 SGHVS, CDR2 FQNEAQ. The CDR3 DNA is TGTGCCAGCAGCTGGCGGGAGAGGAGCACAGATACGCAGTATTTT. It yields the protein CASSWRERSTDTQYF.

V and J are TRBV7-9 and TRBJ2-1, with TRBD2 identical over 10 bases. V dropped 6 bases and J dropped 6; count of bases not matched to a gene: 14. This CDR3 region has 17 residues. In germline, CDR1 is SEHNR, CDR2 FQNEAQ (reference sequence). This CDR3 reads CASSSTGTSARGNEQFF. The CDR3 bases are TGTGCCAGCAGTTCTACCGGGACTAGCGCCAGGGGCAATGAGCAGTTCTTC.

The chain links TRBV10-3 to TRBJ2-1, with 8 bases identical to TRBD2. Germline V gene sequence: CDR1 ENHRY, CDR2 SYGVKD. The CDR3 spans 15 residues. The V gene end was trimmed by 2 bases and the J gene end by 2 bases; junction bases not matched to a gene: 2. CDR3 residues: CAISETSGPYNEQFF. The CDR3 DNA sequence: TGTGCCATCAGTGAGACTAGCGGCCCCTACAATGAGCAGTTCTTC.

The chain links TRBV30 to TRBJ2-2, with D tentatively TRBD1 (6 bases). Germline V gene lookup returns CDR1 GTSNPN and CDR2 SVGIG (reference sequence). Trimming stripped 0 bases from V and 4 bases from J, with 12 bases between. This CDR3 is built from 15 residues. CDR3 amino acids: CAWSVGGALTGELFF. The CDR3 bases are TGTGCCTGGAGTGTAGGGGGAGCCCTCACCGGGGAGCTGTTTTTT.

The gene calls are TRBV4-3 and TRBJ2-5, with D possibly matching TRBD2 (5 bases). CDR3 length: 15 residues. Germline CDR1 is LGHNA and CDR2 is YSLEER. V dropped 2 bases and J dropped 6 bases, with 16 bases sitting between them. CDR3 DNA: TGCGCCAGCAGCCAACATATAGCGAATGGGAAGACCCAGTACTTC. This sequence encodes CASSQHIANGKTQYF.

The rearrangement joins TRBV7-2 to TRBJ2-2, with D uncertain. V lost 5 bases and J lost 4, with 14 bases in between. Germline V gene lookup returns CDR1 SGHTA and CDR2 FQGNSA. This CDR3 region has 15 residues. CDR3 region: CASSAGQPGTGELFF. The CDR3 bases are TGTGCCAGCAGCGCCGGGCAGCCGGGCACCGGGGAGCTGTTTTTT.

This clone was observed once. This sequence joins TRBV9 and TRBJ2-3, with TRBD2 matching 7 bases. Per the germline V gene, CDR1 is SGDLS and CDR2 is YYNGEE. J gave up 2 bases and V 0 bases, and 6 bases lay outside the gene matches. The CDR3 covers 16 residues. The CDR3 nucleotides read TGTGCCAGCAGCGTAGCGGGAGGCACCCACACAGATACGCAGTATTTT. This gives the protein CASSVAGGTHTDTQYF. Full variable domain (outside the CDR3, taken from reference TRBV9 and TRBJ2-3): DSGVTQTPKHLITATGQRVTLRCSPRSGDLSVYWYQQSLDQGLQFLIQYYNGEERAKGNILERFSAQQFPDLHSELNLSSLELGDSALYFCASSVAGGTHTDTQYFGPGTRLTVL.